The clone carrying this T cell receptor (beta chain) was picked up a small number of times. Its specificity is unknown. Deletions cut 3 bases from V and 4 bases from J, with 10 bases between. Germline CDR1 SGDLS, CDR2 YYNGEE. The CDR3 is 14 residues long. The source of the sample is a study of cytomegalovirus exposure and HLA in healthy donors. Study outcomes and limitations: The investigators catalogued some 160 TCR beta chains as cytomegalovirus-associated.

The study ran its PCR with 60 Vbeta and 13 Jbeta primers. Some clones are missing from TCRdb's copy, which holds only in-frame ones; the method was immunoSEQ multiplex PCR. The table lists roughly 200,000 clones, around 83% of them singletons. This sequence joins TRBV9 and TRBJ2-2; the D gene is possibly TRBD1 (5 bases). This TCR came from a man aged 35-49 years in good health and CMV-seropositive. Sequenced input: PBMCs. The CDR3 sequence: CASSETDFTGELFF. For the CDR3, the DNA is TGTGCCAGCAGCGAGACAGATTTCACCGGGGAGCTGTTTTTT.